This T cell receptor (beta chain) was found in a study of blood T cell repertoires in COVID-19. Study details: Researchers got acute and convalescent COVID-19 samples from the United States, Italy and Spain. PBMCs, B-cell-depleted T cells, or T cells provided the cDNA or gDNA that made up the material.

Trimming took 5 bases from V and 0 from J; bases not matched to a gene: 2. This CDR3 region has 15 residues. Per germline, CDR1 SNHLY and CDR2 FYNNEI. Original processing methods: Reference gene primer amplification gave nucleated cell count estimates. Sequencing was performed with immunoSEQ multiplex PCR; in TCRdb, only in-frame clones are kept and a portion is missing. D and trimming come from the DNA, and the V and J calls and clone size come from that table. The sample shows roughly 66,000 clones, roughly nine tenths of them seen only once. Sequencing was carried out using peripheral blood. The chain couples TRBV2 to TRBJ2-2; 8 nucleotides agree with TRBD1. This sequence originates from a human donor in a cohort sampled during active COVID-19. DNA of the CDR3: TGTGCCAGCAGTCGGACAGGGCCGAACACCGGGGAGCTGTTTTTT. This gives the protein CASSRTGPNTGELFF.